Following are 7 T cell receptor beta chains from one sample sequenced in a study of molecular identifiers for immune sequencing clone quantification. MiXCR was run by TCRdb on the PCR reads, yielding one entry per CDR3 protein. The sample lists around 82,000 distinct CDR3 sequences; roughly 19% were seen once. The specimen was naive CD8+ T cells from blood, with Jurkat cell RNA spiked in. Noted subset: FACS-sorted CD8+CD4-CCR7+CD45RA+ naive T cells. The receptors derive from a human donor in good health. Some libraries in this study had Jurkat cell RNA spiked in.

This clonotype has a count of ten or more. The V gene is TRBV3-1, the J gene TRBJ2-5; 9 bases are shared with TRBD2. The germline V gene encodes CDR1 LGHDT and CDR2 YNNKEL (reference sequence). Trimming cost V 3 bases and J 3 bases; bases outside gene matches: 8. The CDR3 has 16 amino acids. The CDR3 reads CASSQWSGRREETQYF. The DNA for the CDR3 is TGTGCCAGCAGCCAGTGGAGCGGGAGGAGAGAAGAGACCCAGTACTTC.

In its sample, this clonotype was seen many times. The rearrangement uses TRBV10-3 and TRBJ1-4, with TRBD1 matching over 7 bases. The CDR3 is 13 residues long. Germline-derived CDR1 and CDR2 are ENHRY and SYGVKD. The trim removed 9 bases at V and 4 bases at J, leaving 5 bases unmatched. CDR3: CAIGTENNEKLFF. CDR3 DNA: TGTGCCATAGGGACAGAGAATAATGAAAAACTGTTTTTT.

This clonotype was observed at least ten times. V and J are TRBV20-1 and TRBJ2-3, with a possible D match to TRBD2 (6 bases). The CDR3 spans 15 residues. V lost 6 bases and J 1 base, leaving 17 bases between the germline ends. Germline V lookup: CDR1 DFQATT, CDR2 SNEGSKA (reference sequence). The chain's CDR3 is CSAQRGSGGTDTQYF. The CDR3 DNA reads TGCAGTGCCCAACGGGGTAGCGGAGGCACAGATACGCAGTATTTT.

This clonotype showed up many times. The chain recombines TRBV29-1 with TRBJ2-5; 11 bases align to TRBD1. The germline CDR1 and CDR2 sequences are SQVTM and ANQGSEA. With 7 bases clipped from V and 5 bases from J, the junction kept 9 bases outside the gene matches. The CDR3 has 14 residues. CDR3 DNA: TGCAGCGGGGCCGGGACAGGGGGAGGGGAGACCCAGTACTTC. This encodes CSGAGTGGGETQYF.

This clonotype was counted many times. Here the CDR3 reads CASSLTGSYEQYF. The CDR3 bases are TGTGCCAGCAGTTTGACTGGCTCCTACGAGCAGTACTTC. The chain uses TRBV28 and TRBJ2-7; D is ambiguous. CDR1 and CDR2 (germline): MDHEN, SYDVKM. This CDR3 is 13 amino acids long. V lost 3 bases and J lost 0, with 6 bases in between.

This clonotype was recorded once. Relative to the germline gene, one junction end is altered; a read error may explain this. This sequence joins TRBV12-3 or TRBV12-4 and TRBJ2-1; 7 nucleotides match TRBD2. The CDR3 spans 14 residues. The CDR3 loop reads CASSTAGDYNEQFF. In nucleotides, the CDR3 is TGCGCCAGCTCCACCGCGGGGGACTACAATGAGCAGTTCTTC.

On this clonotype: One end of the junction fails to match germline, which may point to a read error. The rearrangement uses TRBV20-1 and TRBJ1-4, with D unresolved. CDR3 length equals 14 residues. From germline, CDR1 is DFQATT and CDR2 SNEGSKA (reference sequence). The CDR3 region has the DNA TGCAATGCTAAGATAGCCGACCCCCGGGTAGAACTGTTTTTT. It yields the protein CNAKIADPRVELFF.